This T cell receptor beta chain was identified in a study of T cell changes during pregnancy in multiple sclerosis. Clones were sequenced by immunoSEQ multiplex PCR, and TCRdb holds only the in-frame ones, with some missing. Among around 77,000 clones listed, just over 90% were seen once. Deletions cut 4 bases from V and 1 base from J, with 10 bases between. Germline CDR1 reads SGHTA; CDR2 reads FQGTGA. The length of the CDR3 is 14 residues. Specimen: peripheral blood, collected in the third trimester of pregnancy. The chain links TRBV7-3 to TRBJ2-5; D might be TRBD2 (6 bases). The source of this sequence is a female donor with multiple sclerosis, enrolled in a pregnancy study. In nucleotides, the CDR3 is TGTGCCAGCAGCTCGGGCGGGGTCCAAGAGACCCAGTACTTC. It specifies CASSSGGVQETQYF.